This T cell receptor (beta chain) was retrieved from a study of vaccination effects on CD4 cells after COVID-19. Before sequencing, viral peptide pools were used by the ViraFEST assay to expand antigen-specific CD4+ T cells. CD4+ T cell isolation took place after about nine days of culture. By PCR, the person was confirmed to have had SARS-CoV-2 infection between March and December 2020. Some 2.1 million PBMC per well received approximately 10 IU/ml IL-2 and roughly 10 ug/ml peptides in culture. Half-medium replacement with IL-2 medium occurred on days 3 and 7. TCRdb's table, derived via immunoSEQ multiplex PCR, lists solely in-frame clones and lacks some. The data contain around 40,000 clones, around two thirds of them seen just once; the ten biggest clones take up 33%. In germline, CDR1 is SNHLY, CDR2 FYNNEI. Trimming took 3 bases from V and 4 from J, leaving 13 bases between them. The CDR3 contains 16 residues.

Study findings and constraints: Clones from infection and from vaccination both contracted markedly late after vaccination.

This clone has more than one count but fewer than ten. Its target is unknown. The J gene is TRBJ1-6, the V gene TRBV2, with D unresolved. The origin of this receptor is a human donor who had a prior SARS-CoV-2 infection. The sample consisted of CD4+ T cells from PBMCs cultured with a peptide pool, taken before COVID-19 vaccination. CDR3 in DNA: TGTGCCAGCAGTGAGCGGGAAATTGGGTATAATTCACCCCTCCACTTT. This translates into CASSEREIGYNSPLHF. Variable domain in full (rest from reference TRBV2 and TRBJ1-6): EPEVTQTPSHQVTQMGQEVILRCVPISNHLYFYWYRQILGQKVEFLVSFYNNEISEKSEIFDDQFSVERPDGSNFTLKIRSTKLEDSAMYFCASSEREIGYNSPLHFGNGTRLTVT.